This is a list of T cell receptor beta chains from one sample in a study. TCRdb redid the calling of the 5' RACE reads with MiXCR, one entry per CDR3 protein. The sample contains 8,500 to 14,000 distinct CDR3 sequences, 40% to 55% of which appear only once. Sequenced input: tumor-infiltrating naive CD4+ T cells sorted from the breast tumor. These receptor sequences come from a female donor with breast cancer. Each CDR3 is given with its conserved first and last residue. A D gene is named only where the DNA matches it firmly. Only part of the rows carry a size: once, few, many, or a class if the clone is expanded.

-	TRBV7-2	TRBJ2-3	16	TRBD2	TGTGCCAGCAGCTTAGATGGACTAGCGGGAGAAGATACGCAGTATTTT	CASSLDGLAGEDTQYF
-	TRBV20-1	TRBJ2-2	18	TRBD1	TGCAGTGCTAGAGATGCCCGGGACAGAGAAGCGAACACCGGGGAGCTGTTTTTT	CSARDARDREANTGELFF
few	TRBV6-2/TRBV6-3	TRBJ1-5	17	TRBD1	TGTGCCAGCGGGAAGGGGGCGGACAGGGGTTCTGTACAGCCCCAGCATTTT	CASGKGADRGSVQPQHF
-	TRBV6-5	TRBJ2-3	14	TRBD1	TGTGCCAGCAGAAGAGGGACAGGGTCAGATACGCAGTATTTT	CASRRGTGSDTQYF
-	TRBV28	TRBJ2-3	16	-	TGTGCCAGCAGTTTCTCGCCGACAGATAGCACAGATACGCAGTATTTT	CASSFSPTDSTDTQYF
few	TRBV12-3/TRBV12-4	TRBJ2-3	15	-	TGTGCCAGCAGTTTAGGGGGCGGGACCACAGATACGCAGTATTTT	CASSLGGGTTDTQYF
-	TRBV28	TRBJ2-3	15	TRBD1	TGTGCCAGCAGTCTTAGGGGGCTCGGCACAGATACGCAGTATTTT	CASSLRGLGTDTQYF
-	TRBV29-1	TRBJ1-5	14	-	TGCAGCGTAACCCGGGGGGTCGGCAATCAGCCCCAGCATTTT	CSVTRGVGNQPQHF
-	TRBV18	TRBJ2-4	14	TRBD1	TGTGCCAGCTCACCGGGACAGCAGGAAACCATTCAGTACTTC	CASSPGQQETIQYF
medium-sized	TRBV15	TRBJ1-2	11	-	TGTGCCACCTCGACTAACTATGGCTACACCTTC	CATSTNYGYTF
-	TRBV20-1	TRBJ1-6	11	-	TGCAGTGCCACAGCAAATTCACCCCTCCACTTT	CSATANSPLHF
medium-sized	TRBV7-8	TRBJ1-2	14	TRBD1	TGTGCCAGCAGCCCCTCACAGGGGGCTGGAGGCTACACCTTC	CASSPSQGAGGYTF
-	TRBV7-2	TRBJ2-7	16	-	TGTGCCAGCGGCTTATTCGGCGGGGAAAGCTCCTACGAGCAGTACTTC	CASGLFGGESSYEQYF
-	TRBV7-3	TRBJ2-6	16	-	TGTGCCAGCAGCTTAAATCAGGGTCCTGGGGCCAACGTCCTGACTTTC	CASSLNQGPGANVLTF
-	TRBV7-2	TRBJ2-1	16	-	TGTGTCAGCAGCACACGACGAGGGGGAGACTACAATGAGCAGTTCTTC	CVSSTRRGGDYNEQFF
-	TRBV20-1	TRBJ1-6	16	-	TGCAGTGCTTACGCCCAGGGACACCTATCGGATTCACCCCTCCACTTT	CSAYAQGHLSDSPLHF
few	TRBV7-9	TRBJ2-2	15	-	TGTGCCAGCAGACCCGGGACGGCGAACACCGGGGAGCTGTTTTTT	CASRPGTANTGELFF
-	TRBV30	TRBJ1-2	12	-	TGTGCCTGGAGCTCAGGGGTTGGTGGCTACACCTTC	CAWSSGVGGYTF
once	TRBV6-2/TRBV6-3	TRBJ1-4	14	-	TGTGCCAGCAGCTTCCTGACGGAGGGCGAAAAACTGCTTTTT	CASSFLTEGEKLLF
-	TRBV7-3	TRBJ2-1	14	-	TGTGCCAGCAGCTTAAGTGATGCGTCCGATGAGCAGTTCTTC	CASSLSDASDEQFF
few	TRBV12-3/TRBV12-4	TRBJ2-2	21	TRBD2	TGTGCCAGCAGTCCCCCAGTGGTAGGGTCCCGGAGCGGGAGTAGGACCGGGGAGCTGTTTTTT	CASSPPVVGSRSGSRTGELFF
-	TRBV30	TRBJ1-1	13	TRBD1	TGTGCCTCCCGAGGACAGGCGAACACTGAAGCTTTCTTT	CASRGQANTEAFF
-	TRBV6-2/TRBV6-3	TRBJ1-5	15	-	TGTGCCAGCAGCCCGACCGGGACACGCAATCAGCCCCAGCATTTT	CASSPTGTRNQPQHF
-	TRBV5-1	TRBJ2-1	21	-	TGCGCCAGCAGCCAGTCTCCGGGACTCGGAGTCCTCGCGGGAAGGTACAATGAGCAGTTCTTC	CASSQSPGLGVLAGRYNEQFF
-	TRBV20-1	TRBJ2-1	14	-	TGCAGTGCAGAATCAGTAGGCTCCTACAATGAGCAGTTCTTC	CSAESVGSYNEQFF
-	TRBV6-1	TRBJ2-4	17	-	TGTGCCGGCAGTGAAGCCCGGGGGACGTTATCCAAAAACATTCAGTACTTC	CAGSEARGTLSKNIQYF
-	TRBV29-1	TRBJ2-1	13	-	TGCAGCGTACAGGGCGATAAATACAATGAGCAGTTCTTC	CSVQGDKYNEQFF
-	TRBV7-2	TRBJ1-5	15	-	TGTGCCAGCAGCTTAGCGGGTAAAACGATCGGGCCCCAGCATTTT	CASSLAGKTIGPQHF
-	TRBV19	TRBJ1-5	15	-	TGTGCCAGTAAAGAGGGAGGGATTAGCAATCAGCCCCAGCATTTT	CASKEGGISNQPQHF
few	TRBV7-9	TRBJ1-2	12	-	TGTGCCAGCAGCTTAGTCCCGGATGGCTACACCTTC	CASSLVPDGYTF
few	TRBV4-1	TRBJ1-2	15	-	TGCGCCAGCAGCCAAGTAACGGGGCAGGGCTATGGCTACACCTTC	CASSQVTGQGYGYTF
few	TRBV29-1	TRBJ1-1	12	-	TGCAGCGCCGATGACAGGATCACTGAAGCTTTCTTT	CSADDRITEAFF
-	TRBV20-1	TRBJ2-1	17	-	TGCAGTGCTAGAGATCCGCGGGGGCCCGGTGCGGGCGATGAGCAGTTCTTC	CSARDPRGPGAGDEQFF
-	TRBV5-1	TRBJ2-1	14	-	TGCGCCAGCAGCTTGGTACTCTTCTCCAATGAGCAGTTCTTC	CASSLVLFSNEQFF
-	TRBV5-1	TRBJ2-7	15	-	TGCGCCAGCAGCTCCGACCGGGCCGGGGTCTACGAGCAGTACTTC	CASSSDRAGVYEQYF
-	TRBV29-1	TRBJ1-2	11	-	TGCAGCGTACGGGTGGGCTATGGCTACACCTTC	CSVRVGYGYTF
-	TRBV20-1	TRBJ2-4	15	-	TGCAGTGCTCGCCAGTCAGGAAAGGGAACGGACATTCAGTACTTC	CSARQSGKGTDIQYF
-	TRBV6-2/TRBV6-3	TRBJ2-1	17	TRBD2	TGTGCCAGCAGTTACTCGCCAACTAGCGGGCTCTACAATGAGCAGTTCTTC	CASSYSPTSGLYNEQFF
-	TRBV30	TRBJ2-1	16	-	TGTGCCTGGAGTGCCCCGGGTCTTCGCTCTTACAATGAGCAGTTCTTC	CAWSAPGLRSYNEQFF
once	TRBV5-1	TRBJ2-1	15	-	TGCGCCAGCAGGGAGGGGAGAAGCTCCTACAATGAGCAGTTCTTC	CASREGRSSYNEQFF
-	TRBV12-3/TRBV12-4	TRBJ2-1	12	-	TGTGCCAGCTACCCGGGGTACAATGAGCAGTTCTTC	CASYPGYNEQFF
-	TRBV5-1	TRBJ2-6	13	-	TGCGCCAGCAGCTTGGGGGGGACCAACGTCCTGACTTTC	CASSLGGTNVLTF
-	TRBV18	TRBJ2-5	15	-	TGTGCCAGCTCACCAGGAGGCCTGCCGGGAGAGACCCAGTACTTC	CASSPGGLPGETQYF
-	TRBV30	TRBJ2-5	14	TRBD2	TGTGCCTGGAGTGCGGGAGGGCCGAGAGAGACCCAGTACTTC	CAWSAGGPRETQYF
few	TRBV20-1	TRBJ2-1	14	-	TGCAGTGCTACAAGGGGGTACGCCTACAATGAGCAGTTCTTC	CSATRGYAYNEQFF
-	TRBV25-1	TRBJ2-1	14	TRBD1	TGTGCCAGCAGTGCGGGGGACAGGGGGACCCGAGAGTTCTTC	CASSAGDRGTREFF
-	TRBV5-6	TRBJ2-3	15	TRBD2	TGTGCCAGCAGCTTTGGGACTAGCGCAAAAGATACGCAGTATTTT	CASSFGTSAKDTQYF
few	TRBV24-1	TRBJ2-5	16	TRBD2	TGTGCCACCAGTGACCGGACTAGCGGGACACTTGAGACCCAGTACTTC	CATSDRTSGTLETQYF
few	TRBV11-2	TRBJ2-1	15	-	TGTGCCAGCAGCTTGGGCGGAAGCTCCTACAATGAGCAGTTCTTC	CASSLGGSSYNEQFF
-	TRBV12-3/TRBV12-4	TRBJ1-4	15	-	TGTGCCAGCAGTTTCGGGGGGGGAGCTAATGAAAAACTGTTTTTT	CASSFGGGANEKLFF
once	TRBV6-5	TRBJ1-5	13	-	TGTGCCAGCAGTTACTTACAAGGCCAGCCCCAGCATTTT	CASSYLQGQPQHF
-	TRBV5-4	TRBJ2-1	16	TRBD2	TGTGCCAGCAGCGGGGGGGGGTCGAGCTCCTACAATGAGCAGTTCTTC	CASSGGGSSSYNEQFF
few	TRBV12-3/TRBV12-4	TRBJ1-6	15	-	TGTGCCAGCAGTGTAACAGCCCAGGGGAATTCACCCCTCCACTTT	CASSVTAQGNSPLHF
-	TRBV29-1	TRBJ2-7	14	TRBD2	TGCAGCGTTGCCATCGCGACTAGCCGGCAGGAGCAGTACTTC	CSVAIATSRQEQYF
-	TRBV12-3/TRBV12-4	TRBJ1-2	14	-	TGTGCCAGCAGGTTTACCGGCAGGGACTATGGCTACACCTTC	CASRFTGRDYGYTF
-	TRBV6-6	TRBJ2-1	14	-	TGTGCCAGCAGTTACTCGAATTCCCCCCATGAGCAGTTCTTC	CASSYSNSPHEQFF
-	TRBV20-1	TRBJ1-5	12	-	TGCAGTGCTAGAGGCAGAGGTCAGCCCCAGCATTTT	CSARGRGQPQHF
few	TRBV20-1	TRBJ2-3	16	-	TGCAGTGCTAGAGGGGGAGGGGGCTCTCATGCAGATACGCAGTATTTT	CSARGGGGSHADTQYF